This T cell receptor (beta chain) emerged from a study of identifying expanded T cells in peripheral blood. Method: immunoSEQ multiplex PCR; TCRdb's copy keeps in-frame clones and lacks some. This table has around 130,000 clones, less than 90% appearing once. Per the germline V gene, CDR1 is MNHEY and CDR2 is SVGAGI. V dropped 4 bases and J dropped 4 bases, with 13 bases sitting between them. The CDR3 is 14 amino acids. The sequence derives from a person aged 18-69 years in good health. The sample was blood. The rearrangement links TRBV6-5 to TRBJ1-2, with a possible D match to TRBD1 (5 bases). CDR3: CASSSWDRIYGYTF. The DNA for the CDR3 is TGTGCCAGCAGTTCTTGGGACCGTATCTATGGCTACACCTTC.